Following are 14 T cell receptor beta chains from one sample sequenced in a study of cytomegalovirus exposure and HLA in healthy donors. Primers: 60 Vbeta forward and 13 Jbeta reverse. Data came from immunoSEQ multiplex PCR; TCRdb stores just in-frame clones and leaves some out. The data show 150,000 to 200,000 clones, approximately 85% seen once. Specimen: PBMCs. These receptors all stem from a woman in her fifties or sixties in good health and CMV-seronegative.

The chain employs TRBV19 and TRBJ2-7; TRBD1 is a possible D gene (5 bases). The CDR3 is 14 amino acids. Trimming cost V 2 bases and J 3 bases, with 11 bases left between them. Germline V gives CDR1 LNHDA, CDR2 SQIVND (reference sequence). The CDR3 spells CASSISQGFYEQYF. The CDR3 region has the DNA TGTGCCAGTAGTATATCCCAGGGTTTCTACGAGCAGTACTTC.

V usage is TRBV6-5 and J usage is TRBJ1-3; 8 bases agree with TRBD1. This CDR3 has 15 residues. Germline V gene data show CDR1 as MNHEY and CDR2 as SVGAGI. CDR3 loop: CATSRQGHSGNTIYF. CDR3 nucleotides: TGTGCAACATCGCGACAGGGGCACTCTGGAAACACCATATATTTT.

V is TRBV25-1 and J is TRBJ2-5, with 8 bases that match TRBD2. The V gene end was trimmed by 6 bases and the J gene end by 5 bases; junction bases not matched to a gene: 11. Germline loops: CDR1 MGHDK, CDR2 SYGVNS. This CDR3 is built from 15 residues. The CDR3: CASSPLTGLGETQYF. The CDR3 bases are TGTGCCAGCAGCCCACTTACGGGACTAGGGGAGACCCAGTACTTC.

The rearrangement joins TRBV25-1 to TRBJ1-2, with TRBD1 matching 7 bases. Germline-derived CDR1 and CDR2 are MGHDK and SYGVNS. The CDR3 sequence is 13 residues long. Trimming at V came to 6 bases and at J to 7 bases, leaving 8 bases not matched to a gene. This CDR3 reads CASSLRQGFGYTF. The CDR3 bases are TGTGCCAGCAGCTTGAGACAGGGATTTGGCTACACCTTC.

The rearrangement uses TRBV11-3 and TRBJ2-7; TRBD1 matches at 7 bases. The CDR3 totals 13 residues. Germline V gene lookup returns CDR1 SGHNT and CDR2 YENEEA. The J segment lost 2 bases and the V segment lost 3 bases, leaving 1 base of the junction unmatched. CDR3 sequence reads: CASSFGTAYEQYF. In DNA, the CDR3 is TGTGCCAGCAGCTTTGGGACAGCCTACGAGCAGTACTTC.

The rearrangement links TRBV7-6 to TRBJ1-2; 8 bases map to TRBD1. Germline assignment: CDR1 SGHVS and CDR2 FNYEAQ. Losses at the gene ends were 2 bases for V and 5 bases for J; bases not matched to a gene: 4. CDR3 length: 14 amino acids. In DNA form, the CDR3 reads TGTGCCAGCAGCTTAACCCGACAGGGGTATGGCTACACCTTC. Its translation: CASSLTRQGYGYTF.

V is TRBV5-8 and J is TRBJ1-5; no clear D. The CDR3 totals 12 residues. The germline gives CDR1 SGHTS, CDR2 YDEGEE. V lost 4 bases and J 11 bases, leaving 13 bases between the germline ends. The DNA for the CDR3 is TGTGCCAGCAGCCTAGTTATCAGCACCCAGCATTTT. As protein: CASSLVISTQHF.

The CDR3 DNA reads as TGTGCCAGCAGCTTAATCGGAGGATACGAGCAGTACTTC. This gives the protein CASSLIGGYEQYF. The rearrangement uses TRBV7-3 and TRBJ2-7; possibly TRBD2 for D (5 bases). The CDR3 totals 13 residues. Germline V lookup: CDR1 SGHTA, CDR2 FQGTGA. Trimming took 1 base from V and 4 from J, leaving 8 bases between them.

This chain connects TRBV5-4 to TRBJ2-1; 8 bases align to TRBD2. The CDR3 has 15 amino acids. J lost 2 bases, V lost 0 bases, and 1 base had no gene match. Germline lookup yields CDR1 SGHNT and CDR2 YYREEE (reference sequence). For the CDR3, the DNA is TGTGCCAGCAGCTTGGGGCGGGAGGCCTACAATGAGCAGTTCTTC. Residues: CASSLGREAYNEQFF.

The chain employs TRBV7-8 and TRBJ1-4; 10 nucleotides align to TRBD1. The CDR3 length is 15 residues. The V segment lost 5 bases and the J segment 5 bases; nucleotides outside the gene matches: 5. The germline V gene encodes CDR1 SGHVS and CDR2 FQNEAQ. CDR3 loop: CASSPPDRGNEKLFF. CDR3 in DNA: TGTGCCAGCAGCCCACCGGACAGGGGGAATGAAAAACTGTTTTTT.

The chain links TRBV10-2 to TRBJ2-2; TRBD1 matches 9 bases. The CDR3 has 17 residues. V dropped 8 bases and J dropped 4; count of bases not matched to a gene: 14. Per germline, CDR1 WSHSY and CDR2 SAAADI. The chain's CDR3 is CASVFTWGQGVTGELFF. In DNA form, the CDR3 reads TGCGCCAGCGTGTTCACTTGGGGACAGGGCGTCACCGGGGAGCTGTTTTTT.

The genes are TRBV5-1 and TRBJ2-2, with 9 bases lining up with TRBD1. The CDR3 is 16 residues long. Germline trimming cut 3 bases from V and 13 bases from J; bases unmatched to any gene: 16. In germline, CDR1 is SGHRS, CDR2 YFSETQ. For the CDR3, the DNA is TGCGCCAGCAGCTCCGGGACAGGGACTACCGACGGAGGGCTGTTTTTT. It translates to CASSSGTGTTDGGLFF.

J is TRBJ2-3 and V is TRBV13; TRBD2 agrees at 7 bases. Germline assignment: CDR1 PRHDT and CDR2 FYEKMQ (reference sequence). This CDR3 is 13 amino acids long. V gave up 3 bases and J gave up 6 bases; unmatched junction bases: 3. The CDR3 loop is CASSLPLADTQYF. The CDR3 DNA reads TGTGCCAGCAGCTTGCCACTAGCGGATACGCAGTATTTT.

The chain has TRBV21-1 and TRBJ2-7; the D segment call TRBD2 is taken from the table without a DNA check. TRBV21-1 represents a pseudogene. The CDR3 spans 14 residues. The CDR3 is CASRRREHQPTEIF. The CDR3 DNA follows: TGTGCCAGCAGGCGACGGGAGCATCAACCCACCGAGATATTC.